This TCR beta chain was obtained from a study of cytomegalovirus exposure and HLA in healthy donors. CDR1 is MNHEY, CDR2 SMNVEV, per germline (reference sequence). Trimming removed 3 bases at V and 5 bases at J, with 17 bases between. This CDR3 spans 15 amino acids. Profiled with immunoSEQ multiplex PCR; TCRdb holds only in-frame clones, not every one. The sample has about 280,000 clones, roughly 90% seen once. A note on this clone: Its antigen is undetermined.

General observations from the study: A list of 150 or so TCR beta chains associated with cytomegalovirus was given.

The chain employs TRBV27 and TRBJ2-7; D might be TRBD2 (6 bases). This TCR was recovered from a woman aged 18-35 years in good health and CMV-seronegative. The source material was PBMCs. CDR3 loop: CASSFWAGSGHEQYF. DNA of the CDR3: TGTGCCAGCAGTTTTTGGGCGGGGAGCGGCCACGAGCAGTACTTC.